The TCR beta chain under discussion was sequenced for a study of human T cells and chemical hapten exposure. Time point noted: patch test 2, 6 weeks after DPC sensitization. Treatment indicated: therapeutic diphenylcyclopropenone sensitization with weekly scalp DPC. Blood draws preceded each patch test application. Alopecia patients, 18 to 70 years old and DPC-suitable, served as donors. The length of the CDR3 is 15 residues. Deletions cut 7 bases from V and 8 bases from J, with 23 bases between. CDR1 and CDR2 from the germline V gene are MNHEY and SVGEGT. The study's library attached unique molecular identifiers to single cDNA molecules. In the authors' workflow: Samples contained a median of 95,638 TCRs, with a range of roughly 20,000 to 690,600. TCRdb passed the RACE reads through MiXCR, listing each CDR3 protein once. For this entry, the V and J calls and clone size follow TCRdb and not the study's own pipeline. The sample lists approximately 90,000 distinct CDR3 sequences; 9.5% to 12% were seen once.

The TCR originated in a man aged 40-50 years with alopecia areata. Some clones in this sample may be carry-over from other donors' samples. This material consisted of whole blood, taken in connection with sensitization to the hapten diphenylcyclopropenone (DPC). J is TRBJ1-2 and V is TRBV6-2 or TRBV6-3, with D tentatively TRBD1 (5 bases). DNA for the CDR3: TGTGCCAGCAAACTCACTCAGGGAGTCCCTAAAGGCTACACCTTC. This codes for CASKLTQGVPKGYTF.